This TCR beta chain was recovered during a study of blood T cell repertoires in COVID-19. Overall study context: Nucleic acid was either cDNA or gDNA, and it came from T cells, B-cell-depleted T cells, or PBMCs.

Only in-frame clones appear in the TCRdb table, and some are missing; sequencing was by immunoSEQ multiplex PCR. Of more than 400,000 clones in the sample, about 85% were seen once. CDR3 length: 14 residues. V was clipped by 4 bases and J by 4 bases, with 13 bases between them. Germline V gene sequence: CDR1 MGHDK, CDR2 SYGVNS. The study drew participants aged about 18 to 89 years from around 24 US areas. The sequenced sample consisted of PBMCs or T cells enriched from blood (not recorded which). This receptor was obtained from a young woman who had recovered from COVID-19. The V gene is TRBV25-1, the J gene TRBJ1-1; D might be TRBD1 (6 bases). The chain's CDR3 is CASSGTGTFTEAFF. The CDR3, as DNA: TGTGCCAGCAGTGGGACCGGGACATTCACTGAAGCTTTCTTT.